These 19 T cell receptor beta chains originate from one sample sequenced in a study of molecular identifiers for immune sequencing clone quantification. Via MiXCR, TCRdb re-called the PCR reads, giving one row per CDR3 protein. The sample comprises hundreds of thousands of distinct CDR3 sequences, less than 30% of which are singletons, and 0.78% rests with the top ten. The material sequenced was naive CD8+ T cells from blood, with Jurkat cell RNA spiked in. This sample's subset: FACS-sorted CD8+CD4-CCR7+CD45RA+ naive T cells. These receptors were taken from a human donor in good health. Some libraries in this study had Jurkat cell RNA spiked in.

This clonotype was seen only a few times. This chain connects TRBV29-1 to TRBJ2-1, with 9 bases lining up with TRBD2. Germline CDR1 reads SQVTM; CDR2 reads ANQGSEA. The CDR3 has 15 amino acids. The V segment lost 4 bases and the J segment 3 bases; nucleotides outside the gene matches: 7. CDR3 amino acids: CSVGGLAGSYNEQFF. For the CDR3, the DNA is TGCAGCGTTGGTGGGCTAGCGGGAAGCTACAATGAGCAGTTCTTC.

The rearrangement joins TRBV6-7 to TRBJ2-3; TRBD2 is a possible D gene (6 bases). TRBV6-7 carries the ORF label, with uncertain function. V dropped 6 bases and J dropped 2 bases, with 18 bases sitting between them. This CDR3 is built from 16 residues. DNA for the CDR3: TGTGCCAGCAGCCGGGGAGGTGGGAGGCCCACAGATACGCAGTATTTT. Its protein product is CASSRGGGRPTDTQYF.

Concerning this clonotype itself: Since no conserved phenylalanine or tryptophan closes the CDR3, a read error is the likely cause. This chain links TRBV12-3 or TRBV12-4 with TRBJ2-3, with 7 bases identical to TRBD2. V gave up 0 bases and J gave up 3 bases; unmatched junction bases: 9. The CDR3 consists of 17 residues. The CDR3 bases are TGTGCCAGCAGTTTAGCGGAACTAGCGTATACTACAGATACGCAGTATTCT. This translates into CASSLAELAYTTDTQYS.

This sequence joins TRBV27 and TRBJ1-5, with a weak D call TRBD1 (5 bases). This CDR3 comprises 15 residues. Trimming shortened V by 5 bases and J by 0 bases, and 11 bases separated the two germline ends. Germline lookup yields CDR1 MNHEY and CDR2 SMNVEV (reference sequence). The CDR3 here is CASSDHRYSNQPQHF. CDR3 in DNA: TGTGCCAGCAGTGACCACAGGTATAGCAATCAGCCCCAGCATTTT.

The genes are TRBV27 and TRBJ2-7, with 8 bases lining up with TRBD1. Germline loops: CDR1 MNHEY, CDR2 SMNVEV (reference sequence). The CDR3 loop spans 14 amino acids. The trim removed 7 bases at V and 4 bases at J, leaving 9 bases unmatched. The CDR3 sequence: CASTSLTGEYEQYF. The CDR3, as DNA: TGTGCCAGCACCTCCTTGACAGGGGAGTACGAGCAGTACTTC.

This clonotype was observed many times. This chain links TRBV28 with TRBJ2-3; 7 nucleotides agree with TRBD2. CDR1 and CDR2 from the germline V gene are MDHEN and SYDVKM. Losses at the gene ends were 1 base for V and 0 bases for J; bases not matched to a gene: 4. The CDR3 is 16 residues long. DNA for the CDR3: TGTGCCAGCAGTTTATTCGCTAGCGGAAGCACAGATACGCAGTATTTT. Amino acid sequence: CASSLFASGSTDTQYF.

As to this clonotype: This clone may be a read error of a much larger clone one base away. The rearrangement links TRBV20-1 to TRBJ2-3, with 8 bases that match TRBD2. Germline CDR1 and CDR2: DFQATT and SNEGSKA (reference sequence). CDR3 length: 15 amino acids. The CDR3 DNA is TGCAGTACTAGAGTGTTAGCGGGGAGCACAGATACGCAGTATTTT. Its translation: CSTRVLAGSTDTQYF.

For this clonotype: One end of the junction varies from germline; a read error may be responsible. CDR3 bases: TGTGCCAGCACAACTAGCCTGTTGCGGGGGCGTAATGAAAAACTGCTTTTT. It is translated as CASTTSLLRGRNEKLLF. J is TRBJ1-4 and V is TRBV12-3 or TRBV12-4; D may be TRBD1 (6 bases). The CDR3 is 17 residues long.

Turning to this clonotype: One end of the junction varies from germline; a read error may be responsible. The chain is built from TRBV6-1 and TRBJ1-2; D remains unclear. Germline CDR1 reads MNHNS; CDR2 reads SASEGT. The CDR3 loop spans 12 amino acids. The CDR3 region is CASSPGRDGYAF. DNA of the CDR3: TGTGCCAGCAGTCCCGGAAGGGATGGCTACGCCTTC.

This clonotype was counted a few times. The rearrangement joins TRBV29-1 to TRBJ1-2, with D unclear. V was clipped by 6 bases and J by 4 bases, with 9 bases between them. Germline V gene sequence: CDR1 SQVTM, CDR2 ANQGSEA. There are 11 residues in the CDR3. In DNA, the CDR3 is TGCAGCGTCCCGGAAAGCTATGGCTACACCTTC. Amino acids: CSVPESYGYTF.

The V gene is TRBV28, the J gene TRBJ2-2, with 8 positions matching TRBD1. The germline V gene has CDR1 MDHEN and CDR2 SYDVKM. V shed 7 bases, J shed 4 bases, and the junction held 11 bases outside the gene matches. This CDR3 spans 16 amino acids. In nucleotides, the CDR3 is TGTGCCAGCAATTTCAGGGCAGGGGGCGGCACCGGGGAGCTGTTTTTT. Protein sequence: CASNFRAGGGTGELFF.

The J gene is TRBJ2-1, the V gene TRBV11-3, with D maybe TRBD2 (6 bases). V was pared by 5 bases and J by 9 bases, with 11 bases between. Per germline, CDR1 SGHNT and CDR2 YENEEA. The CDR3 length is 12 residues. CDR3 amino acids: CASSTSSGEQFF. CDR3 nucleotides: TGTGCCAGCAGCACTAGCTCTGGTGAGCAGTTCTTC.

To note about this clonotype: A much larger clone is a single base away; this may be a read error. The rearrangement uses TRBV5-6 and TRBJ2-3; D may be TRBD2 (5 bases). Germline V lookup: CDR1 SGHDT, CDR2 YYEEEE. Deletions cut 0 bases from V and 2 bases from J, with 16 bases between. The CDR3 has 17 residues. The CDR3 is CASSLGREVPYTDTQYF. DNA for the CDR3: TGTGCCAGCAGCTTGGGACGGGAAGTACCTTACACAGATACGCAGTATTTT.

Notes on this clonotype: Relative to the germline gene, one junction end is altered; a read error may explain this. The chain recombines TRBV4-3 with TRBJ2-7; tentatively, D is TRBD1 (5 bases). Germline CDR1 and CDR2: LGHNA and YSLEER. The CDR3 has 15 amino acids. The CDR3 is CASRQEKQVTYEQYF. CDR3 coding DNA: TGCGCCAGCCGCCAAGAGAAACAGGTGACCTACGAGCAGTACTTC.

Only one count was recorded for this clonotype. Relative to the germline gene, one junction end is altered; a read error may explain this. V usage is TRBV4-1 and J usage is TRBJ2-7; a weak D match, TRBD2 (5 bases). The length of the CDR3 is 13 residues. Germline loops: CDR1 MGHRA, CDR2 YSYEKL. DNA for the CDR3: TGCGCCAGCAGCCAAGAGAGGGCCTACGAGCAGTGCTTC. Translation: CASSQERAYEQCF.

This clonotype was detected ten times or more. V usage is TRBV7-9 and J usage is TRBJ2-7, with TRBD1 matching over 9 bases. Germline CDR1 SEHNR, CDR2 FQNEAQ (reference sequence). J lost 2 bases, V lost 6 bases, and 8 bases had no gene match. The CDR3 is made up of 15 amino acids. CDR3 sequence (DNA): TGTGCCAGCAGTTCACCCGGGACAGGGACCTACGAGCAGTACTTC. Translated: CASSSPGTGTYEQYF.

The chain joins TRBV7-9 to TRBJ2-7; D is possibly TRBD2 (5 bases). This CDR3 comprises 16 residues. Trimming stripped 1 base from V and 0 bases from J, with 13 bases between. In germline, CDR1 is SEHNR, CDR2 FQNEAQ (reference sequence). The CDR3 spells CASSLVAGQHSYEQYF. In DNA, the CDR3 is TGTGCCAGCAGCTTAGTTGCGGGTCAGCACTCCTACGAGCAGTACTTC.

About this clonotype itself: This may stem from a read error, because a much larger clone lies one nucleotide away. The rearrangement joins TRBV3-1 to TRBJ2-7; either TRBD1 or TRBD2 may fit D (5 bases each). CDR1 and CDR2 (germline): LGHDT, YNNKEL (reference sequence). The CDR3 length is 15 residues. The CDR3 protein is CASSQNPGTVLERYF. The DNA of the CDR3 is TGTGCCAGCAGCCAAAACCCCGGGACGGTCCTCGAGCGGTACTTC.

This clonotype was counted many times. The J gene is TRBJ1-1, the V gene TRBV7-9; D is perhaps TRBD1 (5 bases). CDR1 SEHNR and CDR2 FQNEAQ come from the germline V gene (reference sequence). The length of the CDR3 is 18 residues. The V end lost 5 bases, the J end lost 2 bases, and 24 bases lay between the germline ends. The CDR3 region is CASSPPAGAPSGNTEAFF. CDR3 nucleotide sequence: TGTGCCAGCAGCCCACCGGCCGGGGCTCCGAGTGGAAACACTGAAGCTTTCTTT.